Listed here are 23 T cell receptor beta chains from one sample, sequenced in a study of blood T cells in healthy people across ages. Next came a second PCR, run for about 6 to 12 cycles, which used a sample-barcoded 5' primer along with a J-beta primer mix. TCRdb called the 5' RACE reads again in MiXCR, with one record for every CDR3 protein. The sample records around 820,000 distinct CDR3 sequences, 25% being singletons. The same sample was also studied in work on T cells of mothers and their children.

Specimen: blood. The receptors come from a boy younger than 18 in good health.

This clonotype was counted once. The genes are TRBV10-3 and TRBJ1-2; possible D gene TRBD1, 5 bases. CDR3 size: 13 residues. Trimming took off 6 bases at V and 6 bases at J, with 14 bases between the two ends. Germline V lookup: CDR1 ENHRY, CDR2 SYGVKD. The DNA for the CDR3 is TGTGCCATCAGCGCTCAAGGGGCGGATGGCTACACCTTC. It yields the protein CAISAQGADGYTF.

This clonotype has only a few counts. V is TRBV11-3 and J is TRBJ2-3; D is possibly TRBD2 (5 bases). The CDR3 sequence is 15 residues long. CDR1 and CDR2 (germline): SGHNT, YENEEA. Trimming shortened V by 4 bases and J by 0 bases, and 11 bases separated the two germline ends. The CDR3 DNA is TGTGCCAGCAGCTCCCGGCGGGCCAGCACAGATACGCAGTATTTT. It specifies CASSSRRASTDTQYF.

The chain links TRBV20-1 to TRBJ2-7; a possible D gene is TRBD1 (5 bases). The J call is in doubt because the DNA end fits TRBJ2-5 better. The V gene's germline CDR1 is DFQATT and CDR2 SNEGSKA (reference sequence). The CDR3 has 14 residues. CDR3 bases: TGCAGTGCTAGAGATCTAGGCAGGGCTGAGACCCAGTACTTC. This sequence encodes CSARDLGRAETQYF.

This CDR3 is CASSARGQGYETQYF. In DNA form, the CDR3 reads TGTGCCAGCAGCGCAAGGGGACAGGGTTATGAGACCCAGTACTTC. J is TRBJ2-5 and V is TRBV9, with 9 bases that match TRBD1. The ends lost 3 bases at V and 5 bases at J; junction bases unmatched: 8. Germline V gives CDR1 SGDLS, CDR2 YYNGEE. This CDR3 region has 15 residues. Filled out from reference TRBV9 and TRBJ2-5, the complete variable domain reads DSGVTQTPKHLITATGQRVTLRCSPRSGDLSVYWYQQSLDQGLQFLIQYYNGEERAKGNILERFSAQQFPDLHSELNLSSLELGDSALYFCASSARGQGYETQYFGPGTRLLVL.

J is TRBJ2-5 and V is TRBV7-9, with 11 bases lining up with TRBD2. Germline loops: CDR1 SEHNR, CDR2 FQNEAQ (reference sequence). J lost 7 bases, V lost 5 bases, and 9 bases had no gene match. This CDR3 spans 15 amino acids. CDR3 residues: CASSPTSGGTGTQYF. Here the CDR3 DNA reads TGTGCCAGCAGCCCCACTAGCGGGGGAACAGGGACCCAGTACTTC.

The chain is built from TRBV5-1 and TRBJ1-4; TRBD1 might be the D (6 bases). The CDR3 is 15 residues long. The germline V gene encodes CDR1 SGHRS and CDR2 YFSETQ. The germline V and J ends were trimmed by 3 bases and 3 bases, with 12 bases remaining between them. The DNA for the CDR3 is TGCGCCAGCAGCTCGTCAGGGGACCCTAATGAAAAACTGTTTTTT. Translating it yields CASSSSGDPNEKLFF.

The gene calls are TRBV5-1 and TRBJ2-1; 8 nucleotides align to TRBD1. From germline, CDR1 is SGHRS and CDR2 YFSETQ. V lost 4 bases to trimming and J lost 7 bases; unmatched junction nucleotides: 10. The CDR3 is 15 residues long. The CDR3 DNA is TGCGCCAGCAGCCCGGGGCCAGGGACAGGTAATGAGCAGTTCTTC. Its protein product is CASSPGPGTGNEQFF.

This clonotype has ten or more counts. The rearrangement uses TRBV29-1 and TRBJ1-2; D is uncertain. The ends were cut back, 2 bases at V and 8 bases at J, with 9 bases in the middle. CDR1 and CDR2 (germline): SQVTM, ANQGSEA. This CDR3 has 11 amino acids. CDR3 protein: CSVETGVGYTF. The CDR3 DNA follows: TGCAGCGTTGAAACCGGGGTAGGCTACACCTTC.

This clonotype came up a few times. The chain uses TRBV18 and TRBJ2-7, with 7 positions matching TRBD1. CDR1 is KGHSH, CDR2 LQKENI, per germline. CDR3 size: 17 residues. J was trimmed by 0 bases and V by 8 bases; bases with no gene match: 16. For the CDR3, the DNA is TGTGCCAGCCCACTGTATTCGGGACAGCCCGGCTCCTACGAGCAGTACTTC. It codes for CASPLYSGQPGSYEQYF.

V usage is TRBV29-1 and J usage is TRBJ2-5, with TRBD1 matching over 8 bases. The CDR3 extends over 16 amino acids. Germline-derived CDR1 and CDR2 are SQVTM and ANQGSEA. With 3 bases clipped from V and 1 base from J, the junction kept 10 bases outside the gene matches. CDR3 bases: TGCAGCGTTGACGGCTGGGCAGGGGGCCTCCAAGAGACCCAGTACTTC. This gives the protein CSVDGWAGGLQETQYF.

V usage is TRBV7-2 and J usage is TRBJ1-6; D may be TRBD1 (6 bases). The CDR3 consists of 15 residues. V lost 1 base and J lost 14, with 18 bases in between. Germline V gene lookup returns CDR1 SGHTA and CDR2 FQGNSA. Written as DNA, the CDR3 is TGTGCCAGCAGCTTAGAACGGGGGCCCGCGTCCACCCTCCACTTT. Protein: CASSLERGPASTLHF.

This clonotype was picked up a small number of times. The V call is TRBV7-2, the J call TRBJ1-2; D not resolved. Deletions cut 4 bases from V and 7 bases from J, with 16 bases between. The CDR3 is 14 residues long. Germline lookup yields CDR1 SGHTA and CDR2 FQGNSA. CDR3 sequence reads: CASSSGEAFGGYTF. The CDR3 nucleotides are TGTGCCAGCAGCTCCGGGGAGGCCTTCGGTGGCTACACCTTC. Complete variable domain (other parts from reference TRBV7-2 and TRBJ1-2): GAGVSQSPSNKVTEKGKDVELRCDPISGHTALYWYRQSLGQGLEFLIYFQGNSAPDKSGLPSDRFSAERTGGSVSTLTIQRTQQEDSAVYLCASSSGEAFGGYTFGSGTRLTVV.

This chain connects TRBV20-1 to TRBJ2-3, with 10 bases matching TRBD2. V lost 4 bases and J lost 4; bases outside the gene matches: 11. Germline-derived CDR1 and CDR2 are DFQATT and SNEGSKA (reference sequence). CDR3 length: 16 residues. The CDR3 protein is CSATSHLAGDADTQYF. In DNA, the CDR3 is TGCAGTGCTACAAGCCACCTAGCGGGAGACGCAGATACGCAGTATTTT.

This sequence joins TRBV7-9 and TRBJ2-3, with 9 positions matching TRBD2. Germline CDR1 reads SEHNR; CDR2 reads FQNEAQ (reference sequence). Trimming took 5 bases from V and 6 from J; bases not matched to a gene: 9. This CDR3 contains 15 residues. DNA of the CDR3: TGTGCCAGCAGCGGAGGGGGACTAGCATATGATACGCAGTATTTT. It is translated as CASSGGGLAYDTQYF.

This clonotype has only a few counts. The genes are TRBV4-3 and TRBJ2-3; D gene uncertain. This CDR3 comprises 15 residues. Trimming pared 2 bases from V and 5 bases from J, leaving 14 bases between. Per germline, CDR1 LGHNA and CDR2 YSLEER. CDR3 sequence: CASSQTWNSGDTQYF. CDR3 nucleotides: TGCGCCAGCAGCCAAACCTGGAACTCGGGAGATACGCAGTATTTT.

The chain carries TRBV24-1 and TRBJ2-1; TRBD1 or TRBD2 may be the D gene (5 bases each). The CDR3 loop spans 19 amino acids. CDR1 and CDR2 (germline): KGHDR, SFDVKD. V was shortened by 3 bases and J by 0 bases, with 20 bases between the two germline ends. In DNA, the CDR3 is TGTGCCACCAGTGATCCCTCGAACCGGGGCAAAAGCTCCTACAATGAGCAGTTCTTC. Translation gives CATSDPSNRGKSSYNEQFF.

This chain connects TRBV7-2 to TRBJ1-2, with 10 bases fitting TRBD1. Germline V lookup: CDR1 SGHTA, CDR2 FQGNSA. J gave up 3 bases and V 0 bases, and 1 base lay outside the gene matches. The CDR3 covers 15 residues. DNA for the CDR3: TGTGCCAGCAGCTTAGCGACAGGGGGCTACTATGGCTACACCTTC. It specifies CASSLATGGYYGYTF.

Only a few counts were recorded for this clonotype. The chain couples TRBV4-1 to TRBJ2-7; 11 nucleotides agree with TRBD2. CDR1 is MGHRA and CDR2 is YSYEKL in the germline V gene. The J segment lost 1 base and the V segment lost 4 bases, leaving 3 bases of the junction unmatched. The CDR3 is 15 residues long. The CDR3 here is CASSPLAGASYEQYF. As DNA, the CDR3 is TGCGCCAGCAGCCCACTAGCGGGGGCATCCTACGAGCAGTACTTC.

This clonotype was observed a few times. The CDR3 loop reads CASSVGGLAIETQYF. The CDR3 DNA reads TGTGCCAGCAGCGTAGGAGGACTAGCAATAGAGACCCAGTACTTC. This chain uses TRBV9 with TRBJ2-5; TRBD2 matches at 8 bases. V shed 0 bases, J shed 4 bases, and the junction held 5 bases outside the gene matches. Germline V CDR1 and CDR2: SGDLS, YYNGEE. The CDR3 sequence is 15 residues long.

This clonotype was detected a few times. The chain is built from TRBV25-1 and TRBJ2-4; D remains ambiguous. There are 11 residues in the CDR3. Germline CDR1 is MGHDK and CDR2 is SYGVNS. V was pared by 5 bases and J by 5 bases, with 4 bases between. The CDR3 spells CASSLQNIQYF. In DNA form, the CDR3 reads TGTGCCAGCAGTTTGCAAAACATTCAGTACTTC. The whole variable domain, remainder taken from reference TRBV25-1 and TRBJ2-4, is EADIYQTPRYLVIGTGKKITLECSQTMGHDKMYWYQQDPGMELHLIHYSYGVNSTEKGDLSSESTVSRIRTEHFPLTLESARPSHTSQYLCASSLQNIQYFGAGTRLSVL.

This clonotype appeared a few times. This sequence joins TRBV4-1 and TRBJ2-1, with TRBD2 matching 8 bases. CDR1 and CDR2 from the germline V gene are MGHRA and YSYEKL. This CDR3 contains 17 residues. Trimming cost V 0 bases and J 0 bases; bases outside gene matches: 4. This CDR3 is CASSQESGGSSYNEQFF. CDR3 in DNA: TGCGCCAGCAGCCAAGAGAGCGGGGGAAGCTCCTACAATGAGCAGTTCTTC.

The chain links TRBV6-2 or TRBV6-3 to TRBJ2-1, with a tentative D call TRBD1 (6 bases). Trimming took 2 bases from V and 3 from J, leaving 11 bases between them. This CDR3 comprises 15 residues. Germline lookup yields CDR1 MNHEY and CDR2 SVGEGT. CDR3 DNA sequence: TGTGCCAGCAGTTACGTACAGGGAATCTACAATGAGCAGTTCTTC. It translates to CASSYVQGIYNEQFF.

There are a few counts of this clonotype. V usage is TRBV29-1 and J usage is TRBJ2-7, with 7 bases that match TRBD1. In germline, CDR1 is SQVTM, CDR2 ANQGSEA. The CDR3 has 14 residues. V was pared by 6 bases and J by 0 bases, with 8 bases of the junction left unmatched. CDR3 region: CSVDGAGGSYEQYF. The CDR3 nucleotides are TGCAGCGTGGACGGGGCAGGGGGCTCCTACGAGCAGTACTTC.